A single sample gave rise to the 31 T cell receptor beta chains below, sequenced in a study of T cells in Graves' hyperthyroidism and ophthalmopathy. Amplified TCR beta CDR3 regions came from RNA transcripts. When the TCR CDR3 underwent first-round RT-PCR, the HTBI primer set was used. In TCRdb, the multiplex PCR reads were re-called with MiXCR into one record per CDR3 protein. Of about 52,000 distinct CDR3 sequences listed, under 50% are singletons. Source material: blood. These receptors were obtained from a woman aged 45-65 years with Graves' ophthalmopathy.

This clonotype occurred a few times. This chain connects TRBV6-1 to TRBJ2-2; D perhaps matches TRBD2 (5 bases). CDR3 length: 13 amino acids. V was shortened by 3 bases and J by 6 bases, with 8 bases between the two germline ends. Per germline, CDR1 MNHNS and CDR2 SASEGT. CDR3 DNA: TGTGCCAGCAGTGACTGGGGAGCCGGGGAGCTGTTTTTT. Residues: CASSDWGAGELFF.

The table lists this clonotype with a count of one. The chain uses TRBV9 and TRBJ1-2, with D possibly being TRBD1 (5 bases). Per germline, CDR1 SGDLS and CDR2 YYNGEE. This CDR3 region has 17 residues. Trimming took 4 bases from V and 6 from J, leaving 25 bases between them. The CDR3 reads CASSSAGLAGVYDGYTF. For the CDR3, the DNA is TGTGCCAGCAGCTCCGCCGGGCTAGCGGGGGTTTATGATGGCTACACCTTC. The full variable domain, with the rest looked up from reference TRBV9 and TRBJ1-2, is DSGVTQTPKHLITATGQRVTLRCSPRSGDLSVYWYQQSLDQGLQFLIQYYNGEERAKGNILERFSAQQFPDLHSELNLSSLELGDSALYFCASSSAGLAGVYDGYTFGSGTRLTVV.

The genes are TRBV20-1 and TRBJ2-1; D ambiguous. This CDR3 has 11 amino acids. V was pared by 3 bases and J by 3 bases, with 3 bases between. CDR1 and CDR2 (germline): DFQATT, SNEGSKA (reference sequence). CDR3 nucleotide sequence: TGCAGTGCTAGGGTCTACAATGAGCAGTTCTTC. It encodes CSARVYNEQFF.

In this sample, this clonotype turned up many times. The rearrangement uses TRBV11-2 and TRBJ2-3; tentatively, D is TRBD1 (6 bases). Germline CDR1 SGHAT, CDR2 FQNNGV. V was clipped by 4 bases and J by 7 bases, with 18 bases between them. The CDR3 spans 15 residues. The CDR3: CASSSPLMGANTQYF. The CDR3, as DNA: TGTGCCAGCAGCTCCCCCCTTATGGGGGCGAATACGCAGTATTTT.

This clonotype was observed many times. The chain carries TRBV4-1 and TRBJ2-7; 10 positions agree with TRBD2. Germline CDR1 reads MGHRA; CDR2 reads YSYEKL. V shed 2 bases and J 3 bases; nucleotides not matched to a gene: 7. This CDR3 is 16 amino acids long. The CDR3 nucleotides read TGCGCCAGCAGCCAACAGCGGGGGGGCAAGGTCTACGAGCAGTACTTC. Translated, it gives CASSQQRGGKVYEQYF.

This clonotype was seen just once. A much larger clone lies a single base off, so this may be a read error. The CDR3 ends on some other residue instead of the conserved phenylalanine or tryptophan, so this is likely a read error. V is TRBV3-1 and J is TRBJ2-1, with a weak D call TRBD1 (7 bases). V lost 4 bases, J lost 8 bases, and 18 bases lay in between. In germline, CDR1 is LGHDT, CDR2 YNNKEL (reference sequence). The CDR3 covers 15 residues. The CDR3 DNA is TGTGCCAGCAGCCCGCCGGGACTTCAGGGGGATGAGCAGTTCGTC. This translates into CASSPPGLQGDEQFV.

In this sample, this clonotype turned up many times. The chain employs TRBV29-1 and TRBJ2-5; no reliable D call. CDR1 SQVTM and CDR2 ANQGSEA come from the germline V gene. Trimming pared 0 bases from V and 2 bases from J, leaving 16 bases between. There are 16 residues in the CDR3. In DNA form, the CDR3 reads TGCAGCGTTGAAGATCTCGCCGGGCCCTCTCAAGAGACCCAGTACTTC. It translates to CSVEDLAGPSQETQYF.

About this clonotype: This may be a read error, as it is one base from a much larger clone. This sequence joins TRBV10-3 and TRBJ1-1; no definite D call. CDR3 length equals 11 residues. Trimming pared 5 bases from V and 4 bases from J, leaving 5 bases between. Per germline, CDR1 ENHRY and CDR2 SYGVKD. CDR3 protein: CAISSGTEAFF. For the CDR3, the DNA is TGTGCCATCAGTTCGGGCACTGAAGCTTTCTTT.

This clonotype turned up a few times. J is TRBJ2-1 and V is TRBV12-3 or TRBV12-4; TRBD2 agrees at 7 bases. The CDR3 length is 19 residues. The trim removed 10 bases at V and 4 bases at J, leaving 25 bases unmatched. CDR3 residues: CATGRPSASSSGTYNEQFF. The CDR3 DNA reads TGTGCCACCGGAAGGCCCAGCGCCAGCAGCAGCGGGACTTACAATGAGCAGTTCTTC.

This clonotype was recorded many times. The chain carries TRBV9 and TRBJ2-7; D is possibly TRBD1 (7 bases). V was shortened by 0 bases and J by 4 bases, with 11 bases between the two germline ends. This CDR3 has 14 amino acids. Germline CDR1 SGDLS, CDR2 YYNGEE. CDR3 region: CASSVESGGYEQYF. CDR3 coding DNA: TGTGCCAGCAGCGTAGAGTCAGGGGGGTACGAGCAGTACTTC.

This clonotype appeared once. V and J are TRBV9 and TRBJ2-1, with 7 positions matching TRBD2. Germline-derived CDR1 and CDR2 are SGDLS and YYNGEE. This CDR3 comprises 15 residues. Losses at the gene ends were 2 bases for V and 12 bases for J; bases not matched to a gene: 14. The CDR3 nucleotides read TGTGCCAGCAGCGTTTCAGGCGGGAGCGCAGATACGCAGTTCTTC. Residues: CASSVSGGSADTQFF.

This clonotype has at least ten counts. CDR3 in amino acids: CASSNRDTQETQYF. CDR3 DNA: TGTGCCAGCAGCAACCGGGACACCCAAGAGACCCAGTACTTC. V and J are TRBV5-6 and TRBJ2-5; D might be TRBD1 (6 bases). Germline lookup yields CDR1 SGHDT and CDR2 YYEEEE. V lost 4 bases and J lost 1, with 11 bases in between. This CDR3 is 14 amino acids long.

This clonotype was seen just once. V gene TRBV24-1 combines with J gene TRBJ2-5; 7 bases are a match to TRBD2. There are 19 residues in the CDR3. Germline CDR1 reads KGHDR; CDR2 reads SFDVKD. The trim removed 3 bases at V and 3 bases at J, leaving 18 bases unmatched. In DNA, the CDR3 is TGTGCCACCAGTGATCCCCGGCTGGGTTGTGTTGCGGGAGAAGAGACCCAGTACTTC. It codes for CATSDPRLGCVAGEETQYF.

The chain combines TRBV10-3 with TRBJ1-1; D uncertain. V was shortened by 8 bases and J by 0 bases, with 13 bases between the two germline ends. This CDR3 is 14 amino acids long. CDR1 ENHRY and CDR2 SYGVKD come from the germline V gene. The CDR3 DNA is TGTGCCATCGGGGAAGGGATCATGAACACTGAAGCTTTCTTT. Its protein is CAIGEGIMNTEAFF.

The V gene is TRBV15, the J gene TRBJ2-3, with TRBD2 matching 8 bases. Looked up from germline, CDR1 is LNHNV and CDR2 is YYDKDF (reference sequence). CDR3 length equals 16 residues. After removal of 0 bases from V and 1 base from J, the junction contained 3 bases not matched to a gene. CDR3 DNA: TGTGCCACCAGCAGAGATGGAGCGGGAGGCACAGATACGCAGTATTTT. This sequence encodes CATSRDGAGGTDTQYF.

This clonotype was seen many times. The J gene is TRBJ2-5, the V gene TRBV28; D is unclear. Germline CDR1 and CDR2: MDHEN and SYDVKM. Between the trimmed V and J ends, which lost 7 bases and 5 bases, there was a span of 14 bases. The CDR3 length is 13 residues. This CDR3 reads CASTVPSTETQYF. In DNA, the CDR3 is TGTGCCAGCACCGTGCCCAGTACGGAGACCCAGTACTTC.

Comments on this clonotype: Given the absence of the conserved phenylalanine or tryptophan at the CDR3 end, a read error is likely. The limits of the CDR3 on the DNA are not certain, so only TCRdb's listed CDR3 is given. The chain recombines TRBV5-1 with TRBJ2-7. Termini included, the CDR3 measures 8 amino acids. Germline V lookup: CDR1 SGHRS, CDR2 YFSETQ. This CDR3 reads CASSLEGI.

The chain recombines TRBV18 with TRBJ2-5; TRBD2 aligns across 7 bases. Germline lookup yields CDR1 KGHSH and CDR2 LQKENI. Losses at the gene ends were 6 bases for V and 7 bases for J; bases not matched to a gene: 8. CDR3 size: 13 residues. The CDR3 loop is CASSRESGGTQYF. For the CDR3, the DNA is TGTGCCAGCTCGCGGGAGAGTGGAGGGACCCAGTACTTC.

This clonotype has ten or more counts. V usage is TRBV7-3 and J usage is TRBJ2-1; a weak D match, TRBD2 (6 bases). CDR3 size: 18 residues. Germline loops: CDR1 SGHTA, CDR2 FQGTGA. V was trimmed by 2 bases and J by 6 bases, leaving 23 bases between them. The CDR3 spells CASSLFPRDSKIGNEQFF. CDR3 bases: TGTGCCAGCAGCTTATTCCCTCGGGACTCGAAAATCGGCAATGAGCAGTTCTTC.

For this clonotype: Because it lacks the conserved phenylalanine or tryptophan at the end, this CDR3 is likely a read error. CDR3 in DNA: TGTGCCAGTAGTATCGGGACAGGTACCTATGGCTACACCCTC. Residues: CASSIGTGTYGYTL. The chain combines TRBV19 with TRBJ1-2; 8 nucleotides agree with TRBD1. After removal of 3 bases from V and 4 bases from J, the junction contained 4 bases not matched to a gene. The CDR3 contains 14 residues. Germline-derived CDR1 and CDR2 are LNHDA and SQIVND (reference sequence).

This clonotype turned up a few times. The genes are TRBV2 and TRBJ1-5, with D possibly TRBD1 on 6 matching bases. The germline V gene encodes CDR1 SNHLY and CDR2 FYNNEI. Trimming took 6 bases from V and 0 from J, leaving 9 bases between them. This CDR3 region has 14 residues. CDR3 sequence: CASRDSGSNQPQHF. DNA for the CDR3: TGTGCCAGCAGGGACAGTGGTAGCAATCAGCCCCAGCATTTT.

This sequence joins TRBV2 and TRBJ2-3; D not resolved. The J call is in doubt because the DNA end fits TRBJ1-5 better. Looked up from germline, CDR1 is SNHLY and CDR2 is FYNNEI. The CDR3 length is 13 residues. CDR3 sequence reads: CASSFTSEDAQHF. CDR3 bases: TGTGCCAGCAGTTTCACCTCGGAAGATGCGCAGCATTTT.

This clonotype has ten or more counts. The chain has TRBV2 and TRBJ2-4; no firm D call. CDR3 size: 11 residues. V dropped 6 bases and J dropped 8 bases, with 8 bases sitting between them. CDR1 is SNHLY, CDR2 FYNNEI, per germline. The CDR3 loop reads CASSSLDIQYF. The CDR3, as DNA: TGTGCCAGCAGCTCTTTGGACATTCAGTACTTC.

This clonotype appeared many times. The CDR3 DNA is TGTGCCAGCAGGCGGGTCTCCGGGACCGGGGAGCTGTTTTTT. This codes for CASRRVSGTGELFF. This chain joins TRBV5-8 and TRBJ2-2, with D possibly TRBD2 on 5 matching bases. This CDR3 contains 14 residues. The V gene's germline CDR1 is SGHTS and CDR2 YDEGEE. Trimming removed 5 bases from V and 5 bases from J, with 13 bases in between.

The chain recombines TRBV20-1 with TRBJ2-7; TRBD1 aligns across 8 bases. The CDR3 has 14 amino acids. V was pared by 6 bases and J by 3 bases, with 10 bases of the junction left unmatched. The germline gives CDR1 DFQATT, CDR2 SNEGSKA (reference sequence). CDR3 sequence reads: CSAPGQGAIYEQYF. The DNA for the CDR3 is TGCAGTGCACCCGGACAGGGAGCGATCTACGAGCAGTACTTC.

The rearrangement uses TRBV5-1 and TRBJ2-7, with 8 bases identical to TRBD1. Germline V lookup: CDR1 SGHRS, CDR2 YFSETQ. This CDR3 has 13 amino acids. J lost 3 bases, V lost 4 bases, and 3 bases had no gene match. CDR3 in amino acids: CASSGGTGYEQYF. DNA of the CDR3: TGCGCCAGCAGCGGAGGGACAGGCTACGAGCAGTACTTC. Drawing the rest from reference TRBV5-1 and TRBJ2-7, the complete variable domain is KAGVTQTPRYLIKTRGQQVTLSCSPISGHRSVSWYQQTPGQGLQFLFEYFSETQRNKGNFPGRFSGRQFSNSRSEMNVSTLELGDSALYLCASSGGTGYEQYFGPGTRLTVT.

The V gene is TRBV5-4, the J gene TRBJ1-6; weak D call: TRBD1 (6 bases). Trimming removed 0 bases from V and 10 bases from J, with 17 bases in between. This CDR3 spans 16 amino acids. CDR1 is SGHNT, CDR2 YYREEE, per germline (reference sequence). The CDR3 protein is CASSLEPSGDKSPLHF. In nucleotides, the CDR3 is TGTGCCAGCAGCTTGGAGCCTAGCGGGGACAAATCACCCCTCCACTTT.

The J gene is TRBJ1-1, the V gene TRBV20-1; D gene unclear. CDR1 and CDR2 from the germline V gene are DFQATT and SNEGSKA (reference sequence). The CDR3 covers 12 residues. Trimming took off 6 bases at V and 6 bases at J, with 14 bases between the two ends. CDR3 sequence reads: CSASRGRAEAFF. CDR3 nucleotides: TGCAGTGCCAGTCGTGGGAGGGCTGAAGCTTTCTTT.

This clonotype was picked up many times. The chain uses TRBV7-6 and TRBJ2-1, with 7 bases aligning to TRBD2. V lost 0 bases to trimming and J lost 9 bases; unmatched junction nucleotides: 5. The CDR3 totals 14 residues. Germline V gives CDR1 SGHVS, CDR2 FNYEAQ. This CDR3 reads CASSLAGGRSEQFF. In DNA form, the CDR3 reads TGTGCCAGCAGCTTAGCGGGAGGGCGGAGTGAGCAGTTCTTC.

The table lists this clonotype with many counts. The chain employs TRBV27 and TRBJ2-3; D ambiguous. V shed 7 bases and J shed 6 bases, with 8 bases lying between them. Germline V gene lookup returns CDR1 MNHEY and CDR2 SMNVEV (reference sequence). The CDR3 runs to 11 residues. Here the CDR3 reads CASTVGDTQYF. The DNA of the CDR3 is TGTGCCAGCACGGTAGGCGATACGCAGTATTTT.

This rearrangement joins TRBV6-1 to TRBJ1-2; D remains ambiguous. Trimming took off 11 bases at V and 3 bases at J, with 31 bases between the two ends. The germline gives CDR1 MNHNS, CDR2 SASEGT. This CDR3 has 18 residues. The CDR3 coding sequence is TGTGCCTCGCGGCGGGTAGGACGGACTTTGGGTTATGACTATGGCTACACCTTC. Its translation: CASRRVGRTLGYDYGYTF.